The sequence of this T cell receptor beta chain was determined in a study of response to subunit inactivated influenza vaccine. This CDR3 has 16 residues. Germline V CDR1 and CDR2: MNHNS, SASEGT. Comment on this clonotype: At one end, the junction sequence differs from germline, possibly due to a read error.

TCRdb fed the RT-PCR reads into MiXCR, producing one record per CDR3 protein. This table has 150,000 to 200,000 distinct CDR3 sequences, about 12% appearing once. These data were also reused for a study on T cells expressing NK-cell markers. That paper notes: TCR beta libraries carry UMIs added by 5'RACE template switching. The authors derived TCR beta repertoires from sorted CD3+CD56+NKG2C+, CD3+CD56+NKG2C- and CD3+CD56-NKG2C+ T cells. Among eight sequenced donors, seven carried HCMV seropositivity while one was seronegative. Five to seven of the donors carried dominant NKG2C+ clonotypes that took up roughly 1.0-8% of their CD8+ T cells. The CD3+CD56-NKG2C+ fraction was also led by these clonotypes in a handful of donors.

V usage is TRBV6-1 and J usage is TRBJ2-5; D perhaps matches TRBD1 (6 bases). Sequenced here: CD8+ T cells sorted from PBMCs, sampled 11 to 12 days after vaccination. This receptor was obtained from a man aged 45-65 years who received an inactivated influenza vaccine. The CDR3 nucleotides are TGTGCCAGCAGGCCTTACTACGGACAGCACCAGGAGACCCAGTACTTC. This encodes CASRPYYGQHQETQYF.